This T cell receptor (beta chain) was captured by sequencing in a study of radiation and T cells in renal cell carcinoma. The CDR3 runs 13 residues. CDR1 SGDLS and CDR2 YYNGEE come from the germline V gene. V dropped 4 bases and J dropped 0 bases, with 7 bases sitting between them. This clone was counted a few times. Its matching antigen is unknown. Profiling relied on immunoSEQ multiplex PCR, and the TCRdb table lists in-frame clones only, not all of them. The sample carries about 25,000 clones, roughly 64% recorded once. Sample treatment: treatment-naive control, cytoreductive nephrectomy. Study-level points and caveats: Compared with controls, irradiated tumors showed greater TCR clonality.

This TCR was sampled from a man between 35 and 55 years old with renal cell carcinoma. The chain links TRBV9 to TRBJ1-1; D ambiguous. The sequencing here drew on tumor tissue, taken from a patient whose treatment was nephrectomy without radiotherapy. CDR3 bases: TGTGCCAGCAGCCCCGCCATGAACACTGAAGCTTTCTTT. Amino acids: CASSPAMNTEAFF.